Below, 9 T cell receptor beta chains from the same sample are listed, as sequenced in a study of T cell responses to AZD1222 COVID-19 vaccine (dated by TCRdb to the early 2020s). Preparation of the library involved the immunoSEQ multiplex PCR assay. Entries here come from immuneACCESS through TCRdb and include only in-frame sequences with V and J called. Some clones fail to appear in such tables; in the studies checked, an unresolved V gene covers under half of the shortfall, and the cause of the remainder is unknown. This sample has more than 100,000 clones in its table, and around 93% of those were observed once. 4% to 6% of the sample is held by the ten biggest clonotypes. The label giving this sample's time point can be read as: about 28 days (+/-7) after the second vaccine dose. Specimen: peripheral blood, collected 28 days after the second AZD1222 dose. These TCRs come from an adult who received the AZD1222 COVID-19 vaccine.

The J gene is TRBJ1-1, the V gene TRBV12-3 or TRBV12-4; D not resolved. The CDR3 totals 13 residues. Trimming shortened V by 3 bases and J by 8 bases, and 13 bases separated the two germline ends. As DNA, the CDR3 is TGTGCCAGCAGTTTTCTTGGGCAGGTAGAAGCTTTCTTT. This sequence encodes CASSFLGQVEAFF.

This sequence joins TRBV15 and TRBJ1-3; D unresolved. This CDR3 region has 14 residues. Germline V lookup: CDR1 LNHNV, CDR2 YYDKDF (reference sequence). Trimming took 0 bases from V and 4 from J, leaving 7 bases between them. CDR3 loop: CATSREDRGNTIYF. The DNA of the CDR3 is TGTGCCACCAGCAGAGAAGACCGGGGAAACACCATATATTTT.

This chain links TRBV7-2 with TRBJ2-1; D is perhaps TRBD2 (6 bases). The CDR3 is 15 residues long. Trimming pared 1 base from V and 5 bases from J, leaving 12 bases between. The germline V gene encodes CDR1 SGHTA and CDR2 FQGNSA. The CDR3 nucleotides read TGTGCCAGCAGCTTAGAGGGAGGAGTCCACAATGAGCAGTTCTTC. It specifies CASSLEGGVHNEQFF.

The chain links TRBV6-5 to TRBJ2-2, with D perhaps TRBD1 or TRBD2 (5 bases each). The CDR3 spans 16 residues. Per the germline V gene, CDR1 is MNHEY and CDR2 is SVGAGI. Trimming stripped 2 bases from V and 1 base from J, with 11 bases between. The CDR3: CASSYGAGLNTGELFF. The CDR3 nucleotides read TGTGCCAGCAGTTACGGGGCGGGTCTGAACACCGGGGAGCTGTTTTTT.

V is TRBV5-1 and J is TRBJ1-1, with D possibly being TRBD1 (5 bases). CDR3 length equals 17 residues. V gave up 4 bases and J gave up 1 base, with 20 bases separating them. The germline V gene encodes CDR1 SGHRS and CDR2 YFSETQ. The CDR3 region is CASSRQGVRLSNTEAFF. The DNA for the CDR3 is TGCGCCAGCAGCCGCCAGGGAGTGCGCCTGTCGAACACTGAAGCTTTCTTT.

The chain joins TRBV5-1 to TRBJ2-5; D not resolved. The CDR3 runs 14 residues. Germline CDR1 and CDR2: SGHRS and YFSETQ. V lost 3 bases to trimming and J lost 2 bases, with 11 bases between them. CDR3 loop: CASSSGPVQETQYF. CDR3 in DNA: TGCGCCAGCAGCTCTGGACCGGTACAAGAGACCCAGTACTTC.

The rearrangement links TRBV2 to TRBJ2-1; 8 nucleotides line up with TRBD2. Unmatched junction bases numbered 8, after V lost 6 bases and J lost 7 bases. Germline CDR1 SNHLY, CDR2 FYNNEI. CDR3 length equals 14 residues. The CDR3 reads CASRENSGINEQFF. Written as DNA, the CDR3 is TGTGCCAGCAGAGAGAATAGCGGGATTAATGAGCAGTTCTTC.

The chain carries TRBV19 and TRBJ1-5, with D possibly matching TRBD1 (6 bases). The length of the CDR3 is 14 residues. Trimming cost V 3 bases and J 6 bases, with 12 bases left between them. Germline CDR1 LNHDA, CDR2 SQIVND (reference sequence). Here the CDR3 DNA reads TGTGCCAGTAGTATTGTTTGGGGGCCTCAGCCCCAGCATTTT. Protein product: CASSIVWGPQPQHF. Full variable domain (missing parts from reference TRBV19 and TRBJ1-5): DGGITQSPKYLFRKEGQNVTLSCEQNLNHDAMYWYRQDPGQGLRLIYYSQIVNDFQKGDIAEGYSVSREKKESFPLTVTSAQKNPTAFYLCASSIVWGPQPQHFGDGTRLSIL.

J is TRBJ2-2 and V is TRBV11-2; tentative D call: TRBD1 (6 bases). The germline V and J ends were trimmed by 1 base and 6 bases, with 15 bases remaining between them. The CDR3 has 16 residues. Germline V gives CDR1 SGHAT, CDR2 FQNNGV. The CDR3 protein is CASSLAEYRVPGELFF. In DNA form, the CDR3 reads TGTGCCAGCAGCTTAGCCGAATACAGGGTCCCCGGGGAGCTGTTTTTT.